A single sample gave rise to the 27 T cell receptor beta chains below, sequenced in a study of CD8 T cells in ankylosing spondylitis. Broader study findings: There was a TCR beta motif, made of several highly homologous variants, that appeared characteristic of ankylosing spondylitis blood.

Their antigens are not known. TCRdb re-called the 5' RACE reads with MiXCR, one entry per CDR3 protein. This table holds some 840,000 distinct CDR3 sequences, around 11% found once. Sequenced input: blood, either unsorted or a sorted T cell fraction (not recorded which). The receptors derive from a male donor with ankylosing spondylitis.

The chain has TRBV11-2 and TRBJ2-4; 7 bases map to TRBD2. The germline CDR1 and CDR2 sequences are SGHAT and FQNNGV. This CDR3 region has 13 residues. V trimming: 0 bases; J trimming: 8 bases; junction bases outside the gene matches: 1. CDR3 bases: TGTGCCAGCAGCTTAGACCGGGGGGACATTCAGTACTTC. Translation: CASSLDRGDIQYF.

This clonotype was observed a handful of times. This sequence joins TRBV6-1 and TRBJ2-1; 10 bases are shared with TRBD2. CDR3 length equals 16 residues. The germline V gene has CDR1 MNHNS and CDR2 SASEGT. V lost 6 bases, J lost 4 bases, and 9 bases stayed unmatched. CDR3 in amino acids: CASSKSLAGAYNEQFF. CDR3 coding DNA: TGTGCCAGCAGCAAAAGTCTAGCGGGGGCTTACAATGAGCAGTTCTTC.

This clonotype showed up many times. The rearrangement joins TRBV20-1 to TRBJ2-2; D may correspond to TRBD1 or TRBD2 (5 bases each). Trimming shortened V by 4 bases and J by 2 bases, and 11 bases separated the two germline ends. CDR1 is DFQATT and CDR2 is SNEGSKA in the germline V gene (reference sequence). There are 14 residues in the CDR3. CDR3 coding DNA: TGCAGTGCTACAGGGACCCAAAACACCGGGGAGCTGTTTTTT. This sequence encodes CSATGTQNTGELFF.

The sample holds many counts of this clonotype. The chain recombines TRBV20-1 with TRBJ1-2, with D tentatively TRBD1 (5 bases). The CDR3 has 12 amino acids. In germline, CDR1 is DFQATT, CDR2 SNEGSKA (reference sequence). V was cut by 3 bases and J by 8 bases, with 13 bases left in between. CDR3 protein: CSARNSGDGYTF. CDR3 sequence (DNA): TGCAGTGCTAGGAACTCGGGGGACGGCTACACCTTC.

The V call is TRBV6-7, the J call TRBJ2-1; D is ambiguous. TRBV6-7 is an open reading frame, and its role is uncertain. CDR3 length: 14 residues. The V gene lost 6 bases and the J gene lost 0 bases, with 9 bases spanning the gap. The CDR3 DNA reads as TGTGCCAGCAGGACCACAAGCTCCTACAATGAGCAGTTCTTC. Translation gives CASRTTSSYNEQFF.

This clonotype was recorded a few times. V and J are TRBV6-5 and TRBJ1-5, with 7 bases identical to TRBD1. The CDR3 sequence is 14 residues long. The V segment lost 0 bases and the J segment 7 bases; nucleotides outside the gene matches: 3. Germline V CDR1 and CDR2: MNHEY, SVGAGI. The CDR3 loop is CASSYSGQWQPQHF. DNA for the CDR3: TGTGCCAGCAGTTACTCGGGACAGTGGCAGCCCCAGCATTTT.

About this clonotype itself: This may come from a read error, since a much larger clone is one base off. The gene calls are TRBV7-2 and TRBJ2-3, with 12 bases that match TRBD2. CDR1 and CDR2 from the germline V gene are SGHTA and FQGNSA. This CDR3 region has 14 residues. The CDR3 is CVSSRLAGADTQYF. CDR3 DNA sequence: TGTGTCAGCAGCCGACTAGCGGGGGCAGATACGCAGTATTTT.

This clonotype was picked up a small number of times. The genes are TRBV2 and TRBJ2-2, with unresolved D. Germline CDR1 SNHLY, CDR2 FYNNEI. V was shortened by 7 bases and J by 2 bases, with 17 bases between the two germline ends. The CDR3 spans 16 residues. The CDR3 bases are TGTGCCAGCATTTCTGAGACCCTGCTTAACACCGGGGAGCTGTTTTTT. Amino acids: CASISETLLNTGELFF.

The CDR3 here is CSARGEISYEQYF. The CDR3 DNA follows: TGCAGTGCTAGAGGGGAGATCTCCTACGAGCAGTACTTC. The rearrangement uses TRBV20-1 and TRBJ2-7, with a tentative D call TRBD2 (5 bases). The V end was cut by 1 base, the J end by 0 bases, with 7 bases between. Germline V gene sequence: CDR1 DFQATT, CDR2 SNEGSKA (reference sequence). CDR3 length: 13 residues.

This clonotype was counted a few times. The CDR3 region has the DNA TGCGCCAGCAAATACGGTAGCTCCTACAATGAGCAGTTCTTC. Amino acids: CASKYGSSYNEQFF. The chain is built from TRBV5-1 and TRBJ2-1, with D unresolved. Per germline, CDR1 SGHRS and CDR2 YFSETQ. The CDR3 has 14 amino acids. V lost 6 bases and J lost 0, with 10 bases in between.

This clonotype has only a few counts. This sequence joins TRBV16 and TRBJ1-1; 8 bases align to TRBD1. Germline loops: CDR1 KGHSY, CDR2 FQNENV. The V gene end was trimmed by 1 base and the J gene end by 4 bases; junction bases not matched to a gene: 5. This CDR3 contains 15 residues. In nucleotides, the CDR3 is TGTGCCAGCAGCCAATGGGGGCAGGGGGCCACTGAAGCTTTCTTT. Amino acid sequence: CASSQWGQGATEAFF.

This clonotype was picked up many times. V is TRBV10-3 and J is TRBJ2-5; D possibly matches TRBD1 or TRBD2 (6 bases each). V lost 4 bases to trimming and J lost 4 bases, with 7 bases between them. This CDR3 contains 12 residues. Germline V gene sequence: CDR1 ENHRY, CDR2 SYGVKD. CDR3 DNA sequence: TGTGCCATCAGTGGGGGGGCAGAGACCCAGTACTTC. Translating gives CAISGGAETQYF.

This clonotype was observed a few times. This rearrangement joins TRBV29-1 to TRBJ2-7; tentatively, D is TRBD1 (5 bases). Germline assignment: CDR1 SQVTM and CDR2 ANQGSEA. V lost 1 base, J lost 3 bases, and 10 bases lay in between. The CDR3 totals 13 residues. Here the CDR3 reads CSVEGQGNYEQYF. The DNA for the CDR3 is TGCAGCGTTGAAGGCCAGGGAAACTACGAGCAGTACTTC.

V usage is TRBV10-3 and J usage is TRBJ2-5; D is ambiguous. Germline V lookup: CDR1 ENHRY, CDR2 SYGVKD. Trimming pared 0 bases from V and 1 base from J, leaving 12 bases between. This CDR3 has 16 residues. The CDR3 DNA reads TGTGCCATCAGTGAGTCGGCAGCCACGGGCCAAGAGACCCAGTACTTC. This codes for CAISESAATGQETQYF.

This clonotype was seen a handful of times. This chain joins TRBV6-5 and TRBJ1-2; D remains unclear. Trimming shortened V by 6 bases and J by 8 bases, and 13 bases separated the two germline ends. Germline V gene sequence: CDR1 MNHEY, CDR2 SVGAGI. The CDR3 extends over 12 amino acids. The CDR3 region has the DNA TGTGCCAGCAGACGTAGTCCCGGCGGCTACACCTTC. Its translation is CASRRSPGGYTF.

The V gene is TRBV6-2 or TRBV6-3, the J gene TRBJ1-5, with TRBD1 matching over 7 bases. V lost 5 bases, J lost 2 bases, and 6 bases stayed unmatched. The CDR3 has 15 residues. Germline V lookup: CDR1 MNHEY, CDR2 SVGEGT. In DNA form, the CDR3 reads TGTGCCAGCAGTCCCCGCGGACAGGGCAATCAGCCCCAGCATTTT. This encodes CASSPRGQGNQPQHF.

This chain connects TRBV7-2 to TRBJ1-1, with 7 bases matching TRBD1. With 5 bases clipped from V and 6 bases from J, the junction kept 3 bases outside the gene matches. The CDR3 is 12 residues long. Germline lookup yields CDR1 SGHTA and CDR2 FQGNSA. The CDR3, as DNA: TGTGCCAGCAGCACCCAGGGGGCTGAAGCTTTCTTT. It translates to CASSTQGAEAFF.

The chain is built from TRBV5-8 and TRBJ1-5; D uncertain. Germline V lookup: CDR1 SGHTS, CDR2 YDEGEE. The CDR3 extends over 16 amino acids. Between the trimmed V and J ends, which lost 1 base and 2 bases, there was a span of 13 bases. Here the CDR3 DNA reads TGTGCCAGCAGCTTGATGTCCCACCTGGGCAATCAGCCCCAGCATTTT. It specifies CASSLMSHLGNQPQHF.

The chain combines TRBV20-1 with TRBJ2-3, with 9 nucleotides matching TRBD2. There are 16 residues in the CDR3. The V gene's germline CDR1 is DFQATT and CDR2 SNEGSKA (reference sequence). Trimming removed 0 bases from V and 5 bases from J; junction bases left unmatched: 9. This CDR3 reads CSARDPGGGALDTQYF. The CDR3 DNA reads TGCAGTGCTAGAGATCCGGGCGGGGGGGCCCTAGATACGCAGTATTTT.

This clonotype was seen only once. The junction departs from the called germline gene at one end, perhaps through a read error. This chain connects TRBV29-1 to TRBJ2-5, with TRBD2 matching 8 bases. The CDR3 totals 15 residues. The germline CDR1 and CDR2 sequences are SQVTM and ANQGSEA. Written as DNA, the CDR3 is TGCAGCGTTTTCGGGGGGGGGGGCCCACAAGAAACCCAGTACTTC. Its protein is CSVFGGGGPQETQYF.

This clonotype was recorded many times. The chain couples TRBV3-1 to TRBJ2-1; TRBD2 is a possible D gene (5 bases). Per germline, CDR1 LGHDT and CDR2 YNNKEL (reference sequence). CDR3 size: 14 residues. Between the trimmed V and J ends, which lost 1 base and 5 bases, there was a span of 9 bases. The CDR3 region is CASSQVDSDNEQFF. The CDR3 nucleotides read TGTGCCAGCAGCCAAGTGGACTCAGACAATGAGCAGTTCTTC.

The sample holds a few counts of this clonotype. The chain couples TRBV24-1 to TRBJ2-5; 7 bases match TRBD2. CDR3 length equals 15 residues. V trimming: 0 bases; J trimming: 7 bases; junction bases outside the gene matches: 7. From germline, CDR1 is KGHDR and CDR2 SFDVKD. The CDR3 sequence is CATSDLGAGVPTQYF. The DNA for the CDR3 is TGTGCCACCAGTGATTTGGGGGCGGGAGTACCGACCCAGTACTTC.

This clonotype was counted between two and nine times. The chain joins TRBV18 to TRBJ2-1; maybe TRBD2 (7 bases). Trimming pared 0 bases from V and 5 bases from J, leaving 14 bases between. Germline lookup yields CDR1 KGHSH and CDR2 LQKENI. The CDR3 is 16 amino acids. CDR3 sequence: CASSPPSGGLHNEQFF. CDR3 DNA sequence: TGTGCCAGCTCACCACCCTCGGGGGGCCTTCACAATGAGCAGTTCTTC. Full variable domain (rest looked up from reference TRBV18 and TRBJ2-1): NAGVMQNPRHLVRRRGQEARLRCSPMKGHSHVYWYRQLPEEGLKFMVYLQKENIIDESGMPKERFSAEFPKEGPSILRIQQVVRGDSAAYFCASSPPSGGLHNEQFFGPGTRLTVL.

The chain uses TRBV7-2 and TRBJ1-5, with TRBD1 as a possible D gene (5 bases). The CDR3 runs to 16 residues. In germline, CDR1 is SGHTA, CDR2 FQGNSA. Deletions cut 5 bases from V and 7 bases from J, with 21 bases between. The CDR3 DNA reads TGTGCCAGCAGCCTTCAGTCAGGGATGTCGGAACAGCCCCAGCATTTT. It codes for CASSLQSGMSEQPQHF.

The CDR3 DNA is TGTGCCAGCACTTCGGGGCAGGGCAATCAGCCCCAGCATTTT. It is translated as CASTSGQGNQPQHF. J is TRBJ1-5 and V is TRBV28; tentatively, D is TRBD1 (5 bases). The CDR3 spans 14 residues. V lost 7 bases to trimming and J lost 2 bases, with 12 bases between them. Germline values: CDR1 MDHEN, CDR2 SYDVKM.

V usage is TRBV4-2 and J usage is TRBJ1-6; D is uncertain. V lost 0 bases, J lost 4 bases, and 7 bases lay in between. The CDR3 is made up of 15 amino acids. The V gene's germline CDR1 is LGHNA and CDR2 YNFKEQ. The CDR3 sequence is CASSQDGEYNSPLHF. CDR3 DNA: TGTGCCAGCAGCCAAGACGGGGAATATAATTCACCCCTCCACTTT.

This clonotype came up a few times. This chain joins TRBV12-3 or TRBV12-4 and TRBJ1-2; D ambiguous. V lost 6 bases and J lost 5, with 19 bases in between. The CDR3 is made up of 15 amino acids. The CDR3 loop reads CASSPGRGLEYGYTF. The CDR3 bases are TGTGCCAGCAGCCCTGGACGAGGTTTGGAATATGGCTACACCTTC.